The clone carrying this TCR beta chain was counted between two and nine times. In the source study's methods: Amplification of reference gene primers was used by the study to estimate nucleated cell counts. Measured with immunoSEQ multiplex PCR; TCRdb has only the in-frame clones, and not every one. The DNA was the basis for D and trimming; V, J and clone size are from that table. The top ten clones hold more than 11% of a sample with roughly 150,000 clones, about four fifths of them seen once. Germline V gene data show CDR1 as SNHLY and CDR2 as FYNNEI. The CDR3 is made up of 15 amino acids. V lost 6 bases, J lost 5 bases, and 17 bases lay in between. This specimen belongs to a study of blood T cell repertoires in COVID-19. Study-level background: Some COVID-19 samples were acute and others convalescent; all came from the United States, Italy and Spain. PBMCs, B-cell-depleted T cells, or T cells were the source of the cDNA or gDNA that made up the material.

The sequence was collected from a woman older than 75 with acute or convalescent COVID-19. The gene calls are TRBV2 and TRBJ2-1, with D possibly being TRBD2 (5 bases). The sample was peripheral blood. Written as DNA, the CDR3 is TGTGCCAGCAGGAGTGGAGGTGCCGCTCACAATGAGCAGTTCTTC. Translating gives CASRSGGAAHNEQFF.